Below, one T cell receptor beta chain is given with its context. CDR1 MNHEY and CDR2 SVGAGI come from the germline V gene. This CDR3 is 15 amino acids long. The germline V and J ends were trimmed by 4 bases and 4 bases, with 16 bases remaining between them. The data are from a study of blood T cell repertoires in COVID-19. Study-wide context: Donors in the United States, Italy and Spain gave samples during acute or convalescent COVID-19. PBMCs, B-cell-depleted T cells, or T cells were the source of the cDNA or gDNA that made up the material.

Assay used: immunoSEQ multiplex PCR; TCRdb lists only in-frame clones, some missing. The data hold 240,000 or so clones, with about 83% observed a single time. Sequencing was performed on peripheral blood. The chain couples TRBV6-5 to TRBJ1-1, with D possibly being TRBD1 (6 bases). This clonotype originated in a man aged 30 to 39 who had recovered from COVID-19. The CDR3 DNA is TGTGCCAGCAGTTCCCAACAGGGATTAGGCACTGAAGCTTTCTTT. This encodes CASSSQQGLGTEAFF.